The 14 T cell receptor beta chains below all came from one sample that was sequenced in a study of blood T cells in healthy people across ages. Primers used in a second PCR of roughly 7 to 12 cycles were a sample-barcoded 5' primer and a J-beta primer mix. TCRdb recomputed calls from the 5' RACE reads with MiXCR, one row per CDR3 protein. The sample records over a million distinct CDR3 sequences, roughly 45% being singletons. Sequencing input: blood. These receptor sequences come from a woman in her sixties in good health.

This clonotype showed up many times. The CDR3 region is CSAQPRGVGADTQYF. CDR3 nucleotides: TGCAGCGCCCAGCCCAGGGGGGTCGGTGCAGATACGCAGTATTTT. The J gene is TRBJ2-3, the V gene TRBV29-1, with a possible D match to TRBD1 (7 bases). Germline values: CDR1 SQVTM, CDR2 ANQGSEA. The CDR3 contains 15 residues. V gave up 7 bases and J gave up 4 bases, with 21 bases separating them.

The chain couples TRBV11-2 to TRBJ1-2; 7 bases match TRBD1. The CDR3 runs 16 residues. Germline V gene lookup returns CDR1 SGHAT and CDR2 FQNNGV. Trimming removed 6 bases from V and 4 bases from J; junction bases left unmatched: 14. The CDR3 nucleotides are TGTGCCAGCAGGACTACGCAAACAGGGGCGATCTATGGCTACACCTTC. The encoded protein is CASRTTQTGAIYGYTF.

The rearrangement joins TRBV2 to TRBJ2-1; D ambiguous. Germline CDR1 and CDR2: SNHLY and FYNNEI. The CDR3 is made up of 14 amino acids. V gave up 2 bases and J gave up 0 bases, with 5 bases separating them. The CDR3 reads CASSERNSYNEQFF. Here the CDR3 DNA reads TGTGCCAGCAGTGAAAGGAACTCCTACAATGAGCAGTTCTTC.

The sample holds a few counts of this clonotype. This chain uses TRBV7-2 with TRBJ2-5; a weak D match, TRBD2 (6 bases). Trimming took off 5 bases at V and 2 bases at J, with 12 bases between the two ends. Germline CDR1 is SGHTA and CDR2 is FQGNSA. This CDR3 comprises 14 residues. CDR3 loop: CASSAGSTQETQYF. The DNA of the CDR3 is TGTGCCAGCAGCGCGGGGTCTACTCAAGAGACCCAGTACTTC.

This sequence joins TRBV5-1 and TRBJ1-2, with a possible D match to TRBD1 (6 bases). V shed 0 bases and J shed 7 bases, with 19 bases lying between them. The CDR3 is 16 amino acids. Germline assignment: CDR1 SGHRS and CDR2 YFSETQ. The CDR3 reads CASSLGSGGGVVGYTF. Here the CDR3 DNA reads TGCGCCAGCAGCTTGGGGAGCGGAGGGGGTGTTGTTGGCTACACCTTC.

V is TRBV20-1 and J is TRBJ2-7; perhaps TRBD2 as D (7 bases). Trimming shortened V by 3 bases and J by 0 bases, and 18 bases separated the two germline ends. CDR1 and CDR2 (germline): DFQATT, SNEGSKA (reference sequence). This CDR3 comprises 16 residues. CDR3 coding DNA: TGCAGTGCTAGCGGGGGGCCTCCTAAGAGCTCCTACGAGCAGTACTTC. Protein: CSASGGPPKSSYEQYF.

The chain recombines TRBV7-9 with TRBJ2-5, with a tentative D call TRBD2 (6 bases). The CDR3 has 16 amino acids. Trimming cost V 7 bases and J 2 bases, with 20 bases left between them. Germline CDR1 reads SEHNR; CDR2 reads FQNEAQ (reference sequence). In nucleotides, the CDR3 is TGTGCCAGCACCGCAGGAGGGGCAAATTTACAAGAGACCCAGTACTTC. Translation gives CASTAGGANLQETQYF.

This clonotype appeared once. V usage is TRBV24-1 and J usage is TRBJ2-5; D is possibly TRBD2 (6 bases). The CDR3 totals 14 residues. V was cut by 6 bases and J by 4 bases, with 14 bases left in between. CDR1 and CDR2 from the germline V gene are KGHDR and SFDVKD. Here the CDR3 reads CATSPSGARETQYF. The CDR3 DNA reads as TGTGCCACCAGTCCCTCGGGAGCGAGAGAGACCCAGTACTTC.

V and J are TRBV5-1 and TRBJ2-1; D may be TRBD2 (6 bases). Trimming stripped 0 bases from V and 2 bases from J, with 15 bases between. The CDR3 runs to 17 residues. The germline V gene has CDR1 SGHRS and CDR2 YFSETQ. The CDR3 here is CASSLAPGLTTYNEQFF. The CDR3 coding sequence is TGCGCCAGCAGCTTGGCTCCGGGACTTACTACCTACAATGAGCAGTTCTTC.

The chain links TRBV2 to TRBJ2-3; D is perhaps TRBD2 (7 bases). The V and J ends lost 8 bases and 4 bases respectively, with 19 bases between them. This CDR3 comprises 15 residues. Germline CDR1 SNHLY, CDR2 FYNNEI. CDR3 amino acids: CASREGGTTADTQYF. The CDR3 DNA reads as TGTGCCAGCCGAGAGGGGGGGACCACAGCAGATACGCAGTATTTT.

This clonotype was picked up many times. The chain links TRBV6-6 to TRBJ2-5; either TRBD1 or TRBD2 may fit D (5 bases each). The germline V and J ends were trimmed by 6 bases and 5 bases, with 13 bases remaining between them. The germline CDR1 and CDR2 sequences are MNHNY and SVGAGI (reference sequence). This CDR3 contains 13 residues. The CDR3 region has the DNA TGTGCCAGCAGCCCGAGAGGGGTTGAGACCCAGTACTTC. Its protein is CASSPRGVETQYF.

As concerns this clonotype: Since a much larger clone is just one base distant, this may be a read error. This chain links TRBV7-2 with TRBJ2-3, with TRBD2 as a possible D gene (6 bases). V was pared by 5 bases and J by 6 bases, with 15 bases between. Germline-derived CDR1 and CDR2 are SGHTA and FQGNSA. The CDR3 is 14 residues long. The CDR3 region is CASSVGGSVDTQYF. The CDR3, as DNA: TGTGCCAGCAGCGTTGGAGGGAGCGTTGATACGCAGTATTTT. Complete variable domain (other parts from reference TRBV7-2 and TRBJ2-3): GAGVSQSPSNKVTEKGKDVELRCDPISGHTALYWYRQSLGQGLEFLIYFQGNSAPDKSGLPSDRFSAERTGGSVSTLTIQRTQQEDSAVYLCASSVGGSVDTQYFGPGTRLTVL.

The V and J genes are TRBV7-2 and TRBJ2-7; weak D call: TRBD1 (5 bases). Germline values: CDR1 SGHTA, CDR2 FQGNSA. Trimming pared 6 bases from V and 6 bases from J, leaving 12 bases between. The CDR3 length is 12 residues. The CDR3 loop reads CASRETQVEQYF. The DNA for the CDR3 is TGTGCCAGCAGGGAAACACAGGTCGAGCAGTACTTC.

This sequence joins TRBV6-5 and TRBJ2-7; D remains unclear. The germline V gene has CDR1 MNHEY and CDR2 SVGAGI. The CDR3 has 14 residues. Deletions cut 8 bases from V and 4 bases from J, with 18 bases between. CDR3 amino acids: CASWYGAGAYEQYF. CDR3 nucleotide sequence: TGTGCCAGCTGGTACGGAGCAGGCGCGTACGAGCAGTACTTC.